The 29 T cell receptor beta chains below come from one sample, sequenced in a study of blood T cell repertoires in COVID-19. Repertoires were generated with immunoSEQ multiplex PCR, while TCRdb's copy carries only in-frame clones and drops some. The data hold about 120,000 clones, with approximately 82% observed a single time. Sequenced input: peripheral blood. The receptors here all came from a woman aged 45-60 years with acute or convalescent COVID-19.

This clone was observed a handful of times. The chain links TRBV5-4 to TRBJ1-2, with 7 bases aligning to TRBD1. Unmatched junction bases numbered 14, after V lost 5 bases and J lost 7 bases. This CDR3 contains 15 residues. Germline V lookup: CDR1 SGHNT, CDR2 YYREEE (reference sequence). CDR3 region: CASSSYTGVFRGYTF. In DNA form, the CDR3 reads TGTGCCAGCAGTTCATATACAGGGGTTTTTCGTGGCTACACCTTC.

The chain has TRBV5-4 and TRBJ2-2; D is undetermined. CDR3 length equals 15 residues. From germline, CDR1 is SGHNT and CDR2 YYREEE (reference sequence). V shed 0 bases and J shed 3 bases, with 9 bases lying between them. The CDR3 here is CASSLVGRDTGELFF. The CDR3 DNA follows: TGTGCCAGCAGCTTGGTTGGGCGAGACACCGGGGAGCTGTTTTTT.

On this clone: Other DNA sequences in the sample encode the same CDR3. The V gene is TRBV9, the J gene TRBJ2-1; perhaps TRBD2 as D (6 bases). V was clipped by 0 bases and J by 1 base, with 8 bases between them. The CDR3 contains 15 residues. Germline lookup yields CDR1 SGDLS and CDR2 YYNGEE. CDR3 sequence: CASSVAGGSYNEQFF. Here the CDR3 DNA reads TGTGCCAGCAGCGTAGCTGGGGGGTCCTACAATGAGCAGTTCTTC.

The chain uses TRBV5-1 and TRBJ2-1, with D maybe TRBD1 (6 bases). CDR3 size: 16 residues. The germline CDR1 and CDR2 sequences are SGHRS and YFSETQ. With 0 bases removed from V and 0 bases from J, the gap between germline ends came to 10 bases. DNA for the CDR3: TGCGCCAGCAGCTTGGGAGACAGGAGCTCCTACAATGAGCAGTTCTTC. The encoded protein is CASSLGDRSSYNEQFF.

This clone was detected only a few times. This rearrangement joins TRBV7-8 to TRBJ2-7; D remains ambiguous. The V gene lost 3 bases and the J gene lost 4 bases, with 13 bases spanning the gap. This CDR3 is built from 14 residues. The germline CDR1 and CDR2 sequences are SGHVS and FQNEAQ. The CDR3 DNA follows: TGTGCCAGCAGCTTTAGGCGGTTGACTTACGAGCAGTACTTC. It specifies CASSFRRLTYEQYF.

The chain employs TRBV7-8 and TRBJ1-5; TRBD1 might be the D (6 bases). Between the trimmed V and J ends, which lost 5 bases and 6 bases, there was a span of 14 bases. Germline CDR1 is SGHVS and CDR2 is FQNEAQ. The CDR3 covers 14 residues. The CDR3 here is CASSAVQGIQPQHF. In nucleotides, the CDR3 is TGTGCCAGCAGCGCGGTACAGGGAATTCAGCCCCAGCATTTT.

This clone appeared a few times. In DNA, the CDR3 is TGTGCCAGCTCACCACCGGGACAGGGGAGCGAGCAGTACTTC. This translates into CASSPPGQGSEQYF. The chain uses TRBV18 and TRBJ2-7; 10 bases align to TRBD1. CDR1 and CDR2 (germline): KGHSH, LQKENI. V shed 0 bases and J 6 bases; nucleotides not matched to a gene: 2. The CDR3 is 14 amino acids. Filled out from reference TRBV18 and TRBJ2-7, the complete variable domain reads NAGVMQNPRHLVRRRGQEARLRCSPMKGHSHVYWYRQLPEEGLKFMVYLQKENIIDESGMPKERFSAEFPKEGPSILRIQQVVRGDSAAYFCASSPPGQGSEQYFGPGTRLTVT.

The J gene is TRBJ1-1, the V gene TRBV5-1; no clear D. The CDR3 covers 15 residues. Trimming removed 0 bases from V and 0 bases from J, with 9 bases in between. Germline CDR1 reads SGHRS; CDR2 reads YFSETQ. Written as DNA, the CDR3 is TGCGCCAGCAGCTTGGGCCCGGGTTTGAACACTGAAGCTTTCTTT. Amino acids: CASSLGPGLNTEAFF.

This chain connects TRBV11-2 to TRBJ2-7; no reliable D call. Between the trimmed V and J ends, which lost 5 bases and 6 bases, there was a span of 8 bases. CDR1 and CDR2 (germline): SGHAT, FQNNGV. CDR3 length equals 11 residues. CDR3 sequence reads: CASSPPSEQYF. In nucleotides, the CDR3 is TGTGCCAGCAGCCCCCCCAGCGAGCAGTACTTC.

The J gene is TRBJ1-3, the V gene TRBV19; perhaps TRBD1 as D (6 bases). Trimming left V 5 bases short and J 4 bases short, with 12 bases between. Germline V gene lookup returns CDR1 LNHDA and CDR2 SQIVND (reference sequence). CDR3 length equals 14 residues. The CDR3 sequence: CASSVTGSGNTIYF. In DNA form, the CDR3 reads TGTGCCAGTAGTGTTACAGGGTCGGGAAACACCATATATTTT.

The CDR3 is CASSRRGLSSYEQYF. The DNA for the CDR3 is TGTGCCAGCAGCCGGCGGGGTCTTAGCTCCTACGAGCAGTACTTC. The gene calls are TRBV7-2 and TRBJ2-7; D is possibly TRBD2 (6 bases). Germline V gene data show CDR1 as SGHTA and CDR2 as FQGNSA. V was cut by 5 bases and J by 0 bases, with 14 bases left in between. The length of the CDR3 is 15 residues.

The chain joins TRBV5-1 to TRBJ1-1; 9 bases align to TRBD1. Unmatched junction bases numbered 13, after V lost 8 bases and J lost 5 bases. The length of the CDR3 is 15 residues. CDR1 is SGHRS, CDR2 YFSETQ, per germline. The CDR3 DNA is TGCGCCAGTAGTCTACAGGGGGCTGGGGGAACTGAAGCTTTCTTT. It translates to CASSLQGAGGTEAFF.

In its sample, this clone was seen a few times. The CDR3 DNA reads as TGTGCCAGTAATTCGTGGGGACAGGGGGCTGAACAGCCCCAGCATTTT. It codes for CASNSWGQGAEQPQHF. The rearrangement joins TRBV19 to TRBJ1-5; 12 bases fit TRBD1. In germline, CDR1 is LNHDA, CDR2 SQIVND (reference sequence). The ends lost 7 bases at V and 7 bases at J; junction bases unmatched: 11. The CDR3 sequence is 16 residues long.

CDR3 nucleotide sequence: TGTGCCAGCAGTTTATGGACAGGGAGGTCTGAAGCTTTCTTT. It translates to CASSLWTGRSEAFF. The chain links TRBV27 to TRBJ1-1; TRBD1 aligns across 8 bases. With 1 base clipped from V and 6 bases from J, the junction kept 4 bases outside the gene matches. Germline V CDR1 and CDR2: MNHEY, SMNVEV (reference sequence). The CDR3 sequence is 14 residues long.

The chain recombines TRBV5-1 with TRBJ1-5; TRBD1 aligns across 8 bases. The CDR3 covers 15 residues. The germline gives CDR1 SGHRS, CDR2 YFSETQ. V lost 4 bases to trimming and J lost 3 bases; unmatched junction nucleotides: 6. Written as DNA, the CDR3 is TGCGCCAGCAGCCGGACAGGGAGGACCAATCAGCCCCAGCATTTT. Its translation: CASSRTGRTNQPQHF.

The CDR3 DNA reads as TGTGCCAGCAGTGGGGGGGGGTATTCACCCCTCCACTTT. Its protein is CASSGGGYSPLHF. V gene TRBV2 combines with J gene TRBJ1-6; a weak D match, TRBD1 (5 bases). CDR1 SNHLY and CDR2 FYNNEI come from the germline V gene. Trimming removed 4 bases from V and 8 bases from J, with 9 bases in between. This CDR3 contains 13 residues.

CDR3 residues: CASSIAGQPIVGYTF. DNA of the CDR3: TGTGCCAGTAGTATAGCGGGACAACCTATAGTCGGCTACACCTTC. This sequence joins TRBV19 and TRBJ1-2, with a weak D call TRBD1 (6 bases). The CDR3 covers 15 residues. V was trimmed by 1 base and J by 8 bases, leaving 17 bases between them. CDR1 is LNHDA, CDR2 SQIVND, per germline (reference sequence).

This clone was detected a few times. This chain connects TRBV5-5 to TRBJ2-7; unclear D gene. Trimming took off 1 base at V and 2 bases at J, with 13 bases between the two ends. Germline V gives CDR1 SGHKS, CDR2 YYEKEE (reference sequence). The CDR3 is 15 amino acids. The CDR3 region is CASSLHFHLTYEQYF. In DNA, the CDR3 is TGTGCCAGCAGCTTGCATTTCCACCTAACCTACGAGCAGTACTTC.

The chain has TRBV28 and TRBJ1-1, with D possibly TRBD1 on 5 matching bases. Trimming shortened V by 2 bases and J by 7 bases, and 11 bases separated the two germline ends. CDR1 MDHEN and CDR2 SYDVKM come from the germline V gene. This CDR3 has 13 residues. CDR3 coding DNA: TGTGCCAGCAGTTTAGCTGGGGCAGGTGAAGCTTTCTTT. Translated, it gives CASSLAGAGEAFF.

This chain's CDR3 is CAWSRQGDQPQHF. Here the CDR3 DNA reads TGTGCCTGGAGCAGACAGGGAGATCAGCCCCAGCATTTT. This chain uses TRBV30 with TRBJ1-5; 7 bases line up with TRBD1. CDR3 size: 13 residues. With V trimmed by 3 bases and J by 5 bases, 4 bases remained unmatched. The germline V gene has CDR1 GTSNPN and CDR2 SVGIG (reference sequence). The whole variable domain, filled in from reference TRBV30 and TRBJ1-5, reads SQTIHQWPATLVQPVGSPLSLECTVEGTSNPNLYWYRQAAGRGLQLLFYSVGIGQISSEVPQNLSASRPQDRQFILSSKKLLLSDSGFYLCAWSRQGDQPQHFGDGTRLSIL.

This clone was found a few times. V and J are TRBV24-1 and TRBJ2-7, with D possibly matching TRBD2 (5 bases). The CDR3 contains 16 residues. Germline V CDR1 and CDR2: KGHDR, SFDVKD. Trimming removed 0 bases at V and 5 bases at J, with 16 bases between. CDR3 DNA sequence: TGTGCCACCAGTGATTTGTGGGGTTCGCGAGCGGACGAGCAGTACTTC. It translates to CATSDLWGSRADEQYF.

This clone was seen a single time. The chain is built from TRBV3-1 (or the pseudogene TRBV3-2) and TRBJ1-2; D is perhaps TRBD1 (5 bases). CDR1 and CDR2 (germline): LGHDT, YNNKEL (reference sequence). Trimming left V 5 bases short and J 2 bases short, with 15 bases between. The CDR3 is 15 amino acids. The CDR3 protein is CASSIQRRGNYGYTF. CDR3 coding DNA: TGTGCCAGCAGCATCCAGAGACGGGGGAACTATGGCTACACCTTC.

The rearrangement joins TRBV19 to TRBJ2-5, with TRBD1 identical over 10 bases. This CDR3 is 14 amino acids long. V dropped 5 bases and J dropped 4; count of bases not matched to a gene: 4. Germline loops: CDR1 LNHDA, CDR2 SQIVND (reference sequence). Written as DNA, the CDR3 is TGTGCCAGTAGTCAGACAGGGGGCGCAGAGACCCAGTACTTC. This gives the protein CASSQTGGAETQYF.

The gene calls are TRBV7-2 and TRBJ2-7, with 7 bases matching TRBD1. Germline CDR1 SGHTA, CDR2 FQGNSA. Unmatched junction bases numbered 10, after V lost 6 bases and J lost 2 bases. The CDR3 totals 15 residues. Here the CDR3 DNA reads TGTGCCAGCAGTTCCCAGGGGCAGGGGGCCTACGAGCAGTACTTC. Translated, it gives CASSSQGQGAYEQYF.

The J gene is TRBJ2-3, the V gene TRBV4-1; tentative D call: TRBD2 (5 bases). CDR3 size: 14 residues. The germline V gene has CDR1 MGHRA and CDR2 YSYEKL. The V end was cut by 1 base, the J end by 1 base, with 6 bases between. CDR3 in DNA: TGCGCCAGCAGCCAAGTGGAGGGCACAGATACGCAGTATTTT. It is translated as CASSQVEGTDTQYF.

J is TRBJ2-1 and V is TRBV20-1; 13 nucleotides match TRBD2. The V segment lost 5 bases and the J segment 9 bases; nucleotides outside the gene matches: 7. This CDR3 spans 14 amino acids. Germline V gene sequence: CDR1 DFQATT, CDR2 SNEGSKA (reference sequence). CDR3 nucleotide sequence: TGCAGTGCTGGTGGACTAGCGGGAGCTCCTGAGCAGTTCTTC. This gives the protein CSAGGLAGAPEQFF.

CDR3: CSVGFGGNQPQHF. The CDR3 nucleotides are TGCAGCGTTGGGTTCGGGGGCAATCAGCCCCAGCATTTT. The gene calls are TRBV29-1 and TRBJ1-5, with D hard to call. The V end lost 4 bases, the J end lost 2 bases, and 9 bases lay between the germline ends. This CDR3 has 13 residues. Germline lookup yields CDR1 SQVTM and CDR2 ANQGSEA. The full variable domain, in which reference TRBV29-1 and TRBJ1-5 provide the parts outside the CDR3, is SAVISQKPSRDICQRGTSLTIQCQVDSQVTMMFWYRQQPGQSLTLIATANQGSEATYESGFVIDKFPISRPNLTFSTLTVSNMSPEDSSIYLCSVGFGGNQPQHFGDGTRLSIL.

This chain links TRBV11-3 with TRBJ2-1; D is perhaps TRBD1 (5 bases). The CDR3 length is 14 residues. V was pared by 6 bases and J by 3 bases, with 12 bases between. Germline assignment: CDR1 SGHNT and CDR2 YENEEA. The CDR3: CASSNAGFYNEQFF. CDR3 coding DNA: TGTGCCAGCAGTAACGCAGGGTTCTACAATGAGCAGTTCTTC.

The J gene is TRBJ1-6, the V gene TRBV5-1; no definite D call. Trimming shortened V by 4 bases and J by 9 bases, and 11 bases separated the two germline ends. The CDR3 has 13 residues. Germline CDR1 and CDR2: SGHRS and YFSETQ. The CDR3 nucleotides are TGCGCCAGCAGCCCACGAGGTGGTTCACCCCTCCACTTT. It codes for CASSPRGGSPLHF. The entire variable domain, with the rest obtained from reference TRBV5-1 and TRBJ1-6, is as follows: KAGVTQTPRYLIKTRGQQVTLSCSPISGHRSVSWYQQTPGQGLQFLFEYFSETQRNKGNFPGRFSGRQFSNSRSEMNVSTLELGDSALYLCASSPRGGSPLHFGNGTRLTVT.